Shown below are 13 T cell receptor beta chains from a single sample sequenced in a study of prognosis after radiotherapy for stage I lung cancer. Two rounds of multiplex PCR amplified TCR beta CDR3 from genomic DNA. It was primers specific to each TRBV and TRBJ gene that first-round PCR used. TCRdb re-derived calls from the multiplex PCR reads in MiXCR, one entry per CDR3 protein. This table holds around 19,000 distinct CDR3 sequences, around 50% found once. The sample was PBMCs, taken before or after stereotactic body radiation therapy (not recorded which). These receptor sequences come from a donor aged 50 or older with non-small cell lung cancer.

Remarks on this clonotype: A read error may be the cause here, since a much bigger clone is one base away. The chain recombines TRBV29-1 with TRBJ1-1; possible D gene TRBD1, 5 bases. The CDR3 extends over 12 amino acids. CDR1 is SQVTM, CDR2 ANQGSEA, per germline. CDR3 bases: TGCAGCGTACAGGTCATGAACACTAAAGCTTTCTTT. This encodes CSVQVMNTKAFF.

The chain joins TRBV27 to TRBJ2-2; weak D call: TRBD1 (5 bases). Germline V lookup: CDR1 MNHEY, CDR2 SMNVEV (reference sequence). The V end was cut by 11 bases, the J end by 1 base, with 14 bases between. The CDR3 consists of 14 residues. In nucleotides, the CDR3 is TGTGCCTCACGACGCCAGGGGAACACCGGGGAGCTGTTTTTT. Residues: CASRRQGNTGELFF.

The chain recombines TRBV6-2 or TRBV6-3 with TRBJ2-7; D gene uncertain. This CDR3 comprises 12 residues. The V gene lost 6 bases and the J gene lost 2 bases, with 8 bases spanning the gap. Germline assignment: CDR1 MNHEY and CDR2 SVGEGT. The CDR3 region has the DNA TGTGCCAGCAGCCGGACGCCCTACGAGCAGTACTTC. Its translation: CASSRTPYEQYF.

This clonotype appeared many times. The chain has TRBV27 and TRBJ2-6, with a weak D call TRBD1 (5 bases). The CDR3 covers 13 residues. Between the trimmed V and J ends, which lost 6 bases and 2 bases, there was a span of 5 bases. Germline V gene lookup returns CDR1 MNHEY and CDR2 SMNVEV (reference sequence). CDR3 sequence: CASSRAGANVLTF. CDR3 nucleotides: TGTGCCAGCAGCAGGGCTGGGGCCAACGTCCTGACTTTC.

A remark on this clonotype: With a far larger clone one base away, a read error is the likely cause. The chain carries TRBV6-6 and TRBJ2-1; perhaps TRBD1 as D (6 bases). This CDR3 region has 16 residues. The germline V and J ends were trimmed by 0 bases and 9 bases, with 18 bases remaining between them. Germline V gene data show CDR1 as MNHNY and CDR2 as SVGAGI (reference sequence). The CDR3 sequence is CASSYSRGLFRGEQFF. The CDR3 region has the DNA TGTGCCAGCAGTTACTCCAGGGGTCTGTTTCGGGGTGAGCAGTTCTTC.

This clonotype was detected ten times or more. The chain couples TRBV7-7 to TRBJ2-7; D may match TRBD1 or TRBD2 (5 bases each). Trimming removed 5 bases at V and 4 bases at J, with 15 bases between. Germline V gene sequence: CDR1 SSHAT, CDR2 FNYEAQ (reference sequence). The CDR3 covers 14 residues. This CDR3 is CASSTGPPNYEQYF. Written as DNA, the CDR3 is TGTGCCAGCAGCACGGGACCCCCGAATTACGAGCAGTACTTC.

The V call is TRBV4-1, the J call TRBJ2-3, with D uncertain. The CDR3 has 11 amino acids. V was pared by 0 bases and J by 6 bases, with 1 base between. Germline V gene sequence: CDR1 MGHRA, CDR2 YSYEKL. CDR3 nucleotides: TGCGCCAGCAGCCAAGATGATACGCAGTATTTT. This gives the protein CASSQDDTQYF.

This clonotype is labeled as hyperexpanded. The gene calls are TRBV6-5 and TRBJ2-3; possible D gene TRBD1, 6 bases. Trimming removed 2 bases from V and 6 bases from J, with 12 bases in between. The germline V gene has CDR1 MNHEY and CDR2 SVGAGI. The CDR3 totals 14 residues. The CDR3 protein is CASSYGTPRDTQYF. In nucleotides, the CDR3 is TGTGCCAGCAGTTACGGGACACCGAGGGATACGCAGTATTTT.

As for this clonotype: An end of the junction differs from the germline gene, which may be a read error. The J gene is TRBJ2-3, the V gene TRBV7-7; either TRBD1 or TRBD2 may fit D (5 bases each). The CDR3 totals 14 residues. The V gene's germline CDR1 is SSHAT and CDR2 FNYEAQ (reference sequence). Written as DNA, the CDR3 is TGTGCTAGCAGAGATCAACCGGGACCAGATACGCAGTATTTT. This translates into CASRDQPGPDTQYF.

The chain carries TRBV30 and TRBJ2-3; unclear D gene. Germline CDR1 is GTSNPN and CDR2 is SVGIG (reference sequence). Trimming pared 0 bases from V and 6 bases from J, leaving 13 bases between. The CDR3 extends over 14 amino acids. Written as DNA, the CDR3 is TGTGCCTGGAGTGTACGCAGGTTGGTGGATACGCAGTATTTT. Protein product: CAWSVRRLVDTQYF.

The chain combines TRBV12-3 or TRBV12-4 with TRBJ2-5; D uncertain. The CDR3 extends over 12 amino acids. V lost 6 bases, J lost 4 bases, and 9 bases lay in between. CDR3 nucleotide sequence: TGTGCCAGCAGACCTGGGTCAGAGACCCAGTACTTC. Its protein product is CASRPGSETQYF.

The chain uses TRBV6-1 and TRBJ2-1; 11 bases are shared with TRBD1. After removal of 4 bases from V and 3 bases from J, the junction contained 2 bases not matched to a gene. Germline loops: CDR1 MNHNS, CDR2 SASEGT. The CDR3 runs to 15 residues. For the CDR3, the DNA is TGTGCCAGCAGTGGCGGGACAGGGGGCTACAATGAGCAGTTCTTC. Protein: CASSGGTGGYNEQFF.

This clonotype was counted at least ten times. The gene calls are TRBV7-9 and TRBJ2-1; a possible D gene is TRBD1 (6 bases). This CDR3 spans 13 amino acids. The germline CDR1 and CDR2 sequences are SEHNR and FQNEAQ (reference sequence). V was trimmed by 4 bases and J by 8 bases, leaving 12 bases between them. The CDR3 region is CASSSGTSDEQFF. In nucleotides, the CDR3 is TGTGCCAGCAGCTCCGGGACATCCGATGAGCAGTTCTTC.